These 19 T cell receptor beta chains came from one sample sequenced in a study of human T cells and chemical hapten exposure. Time point defined: patch test 3, about 24 weeks after DPC sensitization. Treatment described: therapeutic diphenylcyclopropenone sensitization with weekly scalp DPC. Each CDR3 protein is one row after TCRdb ran MiXCR on the RACE reads. Seen here are some 110,000 distinct CDR3 sequences, over 9% observed once, and the top ten hold approximately 2.5%. The sample was whole blood, taken in connection with sensitization to the hapten diphenylcyclopropenone (DPC). Receptors were obtained from a woman in her forties or fifties with alopecia areata. Some clones in this sample may be carry-over from other donors' samples.

A few counts support this clonotype. At one boundary the junction diverges from the germline segment, which might be a read error. The chain joins TRBV12-3 or TRBV12-4 to TRBJ1-6; D gene unclear. The length of the CDR3 is 14 residues. The CDR3 DNA sequence: TGTGCCAGCAGATTCGATGCGGGGAATTCACCCCTCAACTTT. This codes for CASRFDAGNSPLNF.

The V and J genes are TRBV4-2 and TRBJ2-1, with D possibly being TRBD2 (6 bases). Germline CDR1 is LGHNA and CDR2 is YNFKEQ. The CDR3 covers 15 residues. V gave up 0 bases and J gave up 5 bases, with 11 bases separating them. Here the CDR3 reads CASSQDWDLDNEQFF. The CDR3 DNA follows: TGTGCCAGCAGCCAAGATTGGGACTTGGACAATGAGCAGTTCTTC.

A few counts support this clonotype. The J gene is TRBJ2-7, the V gene TRBV27, with D unclear. V was cut by 6 bases and J by 3 bases, with 12 bases left in between. Germline V gene sequence: CDR1 MNHEY, CDR2 SMNVEV (reference sequence). The CDR3 is 13 residues long. The CDR3 DNA is TGTGCCAGCAGGCAGGCGGCCAGCTACGAGCAGTACTTC. This sequence encodes CASRQAASYEQYF.

The CDR3 region is CASSPDFRQPQHF. CDR3 nucleotides: TGTGCCAGCAGTCCCGACTTCAGGCAGCCCCAGCATTTT. The J gene is TRBJ1-5, the V gene TRBV6-5; D unclear. This CDR3 region has 13 residues. The ends were cut back, 5 bases at V and 7 bases at J, with 12 bases in the middle. Per the germline V gene, CDR1 is MNHEY and CDR2 is SVGAGI.

This clonotype showed up many times. The chain combines TRBV5-5 with TRBJ2-1; 8 nucleotides align to TRBD1. The CDR3 covers 14 residues. J was trimmed by 10 bases and V by 4 bases; bases with no gene match: 10. CDR1 is SGHKS, CDR2 YYEKEE, per germline (reference sequence). The CDR3 sequence: CASSVGQGIGEQFF. The CDR3 DNA reads as TGTGCCAGCAGCGTCGGACAGGGAATAGGGGAGCAGTTCTTC.

This clonotype was seen more than once but under ten times. This sequence joins TRBV6-6 and TRBJ2-1; D might be TRBD2 (6 bases). In germline, CDR1 is MNHNY, CDR2 SVGAGI (reference sequence). The ends were cut back, 5 bases at V and 4 bases at J, with 15 bases in the middle. This CDR3 spans 15 amino acids. The CDR3 loop reads CASSTTARGYNEQFF. The CDR3 coding sequence is TGTGCCAGCAGTACAACAGCCCGGGGGTACAATGAGCAGTTCTTC.

The rearrangement links TRBV6-6 to TRBJ1-5; D gene unclear. CDR3 length: 14 residues. Germline V gene lookup returns CDR1 MNHNY and CDR2 SVGAGI (reference sequence). Trimming cost V 2 bases and J 4 bases, with 9 bases left between them. As DNA, the CDR3 is TGTGCCAGCAGTTACCGGCAGTTGAATCAGCCCCAGCATTTT. Protein sequence: CASSYRQLNQPQHF.

The chain carries TRBV3-1 and TRBJ2-3; D is undetermined. Deletions cut 0 bases from V and 0 bases from J, with 1 base between. The CDR3 sequence is 13 residues long. Germline V gives CDR1 LGHDT, CDR2 YNNKEL (reference sequence). This CDR3 reads CASSQESTDTQYF. The CDR3 DNA follows: TGTGCCAGCAGCCAAGAAAGCACAGATACGCAGTATTTT.

This clonotype came up a few times. The V gene is TRBV3-1, the J gene TRBJ2-4, with D perhaps TRBD1 (6 bases). CDR1 and CDR2 from the germline V gene are LGHDT and YNNKEL (reference sequence). This CDR3 comprises 14 residues. V lost 1 base and J 5 bases, leaving 9 bases between the germline ends. CDR3 bases: TGTGCCAGCAGCCAAGCAGGGGCGGAAAACATTCAGTACTTC. It encodes CASSQAGAENIQYF.

In this sample, this clonotype turned up many times. The V gene is TRBV6-2 or TRBV6-3, the J gene TRBJ2-1; TRBD2 might be the D (6 bases). Trimming removed 4 bases from V and 4 bases from J, with 17 bases in between. Germline V lookup: CDR1 MNHEY, CDR2 SVGEGT. CDR3 length: 16 residues. CDR3: CASSSQLASVYNEQFF. In DNA, the CDR3 is TGTGCCAGCAGTTCCCAACTAGCATCTGTATACAATGAGCAGTTCTTC.

J is TRBJ2-6 and V is TRBV4-2; tentative D call: TRBD1 (7 bases). Germline-derived CDR1 and CDR2 are LGHNA and YNFKEQ. Trimming stripped 0 bases from V and 4 bases from J, with 13 bases between. CDR3 size: 17 residues. The CDR3 region is CASSQEVQGGGANVLTF. The CDR3 coding sequence is TGTGCCAGCAGCCAAGAGGTCCAGGGGGGAGGGGCCAACGTCCTGACTTTC.

This CDR3 is CSARGLAGVEPGELFF. The CDR3 nucleotides are TGCAGTGCTAGAGGTCTGGCGGGGGTGGAACCCGGGGAGCTGTTTTTT. The V gene is TRBV20-1, the J gene TRBJ2-2; 7 nucleotides match TRBD2. V was pared by 1 base and J by 6 bases, with 11 bases of the junction left unmatched. From germline, CDR1 is DFQATT and CDR2 SNEGSKA (reference sequence). CDR3 length: 16 amino acids.

The chain carries TRBV10-2 and TRBJ2-7; possible D gene TRBD1, 6 bases. In germline, CDR1 is WSHSY, CDR2 SAAADI. Deletions cut 4 bases from V and 4 bases from J, with 11 bases between. The CDR3 is 13 residues long. CDR3 residues: CASSVNREYEQYF. For the CDR3, the DNA is TGCGCCAGCAGTGTCAACAGGGAGTACGAGCAGTACTTC.

This clonotype was counted at least ten times. The chain couples TRBV5-1 to TRBJ2-6; 7 nucleotides align to TRBD1. After removal of 7 bases from V and 1 base from J, the junction contained 20 bases not matched to a gene. CDR1 is SGHRS and CDR2 is YFSETQ in the germline V gene. The CDR3 sequence is 20 residues long. As DNA, the CDR3 is TGCGCCAGCCGCAATCAACCTCAGACAGGGTTGGGTTCTGGGGCCAACGTCCTGACTTTC. Amino acid sequence: CASRNQPQTGLGSGANVLTF.

The rearrangement uses TRBV20-1 and TRBJ1-6; tentatively, D is TRBD1 (5 bases). The CDR3 totals 16 residues. Per germline, CDR1 DFQATT and CDR2 SNEGSKA (reference sequence). Trimming pared 5 bases from V and 6 bases from J, leaving 20 bases between. In DNA form, the CDR3 reads TGCAGTGCTCCCAAAGGTTCCGGGACTGCTAATTCACCCCTCCACTTT. It encodes CSAPKGSGTANSPLHF.

Concerning this clonotype: This sequence may be a read error, since a much larger clone differs from it by one base. J is TRBJ2-2 and V is TRBV29-1, with D perhaps assigned TRBD1 or TRBD2 (5 bases each). CDR1 SQVTM and CDR2 ANQGSEA come from the germline V gene. This CDR3 spans 15 amino acids. The CDR3 region is CSVGAGTGYTGDLFF. The CDR3 DNA sequence: TGCAGCGTTGGTGCCGGGACGGGTTACACCGGGGATCTGTTTTTT.

This chain links TRBV24-1 with TRBJ2-2; no firm D call. Germline loops: CDR1 KGHDR, CDR2 SFDVKD. This CDR3 comprises 14 residues. V lost 11 bases and J 5 bases, leaving 17 bases between the germline ends. CDR3 nucleotide sequence: TGTGCCAGTCCGGTTAAGGATTATACCGGGGAGCTGTTTTTT. It specifies CASPVKDYTGELFF.

This clonotype showed up just a few times. The genes are TRBV27 and TRBJ2-1; D is possibly TRBD2 (6 bases). The CDR3 is made up of 14 amino acids. The V gene's germline CDR1 is MNHEY and CDR2 SMNVEV (reference sequence). The V gene lost 2 bases and the J gene lost 6 bases, with 11 bases spanning the gap. The CDR3 reads CASSLMMGGNEQFF. The CDR3 DNA sequence: TGTGCCAGCAGTTTAATGATGGGGGGCAATGAGCAGTTCTTC.

This chain links TRBV25-1 with TRBJ2-3; 9 nucleotides agree with TRBD1. This CDR3 comprises 15 residues. V was pared by 10 bases and J by 1 base, with 9 bases of the junction left unmatched. Germline V gives CDR1 MGHDK, CDR2 SYGVNS. CDR3 sequence reads: CATQDRGVGTDTQYF. For the CDR3, the DNA is TGTGCCACACAGGACAGGGGAGTCGGCACAGATACGCAGTATTTT.